These 7 T cell receptor beta chains were sequenced from one sample in a study of blood T cells in healthy people across ages (dated by TCRdb to about 2015). Receptor amplification or capture employed 5' RACE. TCRdb names Illumina HiSeq 2500 as the instrument used. A second PCR of about 6 to 11 cycles was run with a J-beta primer mix and a sample-barcoded 5' primer. TCRdb's own reprocessing of the public reads used fastp at Q25 and MiXCR and kept productive beta chains. Rows merge per CDR3 protein into single entries with the most common DNA and genes. The sample table records 850,000 to 950,000 distinct CDR3 sequences; 25% to 30% of these occur just once. Around 15% of the sample rests with the top ten. The sequenced material came from blood. The source is a woman aged 80 or over in good health.

A remark on this clonotype: This clone may be a read error of a much larger clone one base away. The chain recombines TRBV20-1 with TRBJ2-7; 13 positions match TRBD2. Germline loops: CDR1 DFQATT, CDR2 SNEGSKA (reference sequence). Losses at the gene ends were 7 bases for V and 0 bases for J; bases not matched to a gene: 6. The length of the CDR3 is 15 residues. CDR3 nucleotide sequence: TGCAGTGGGACTAGCGGGGGACAAACCTCCTACGAGCAGTACTTC. It translates to CSGTSGGQTSYEQYF.

This clonotype was recorded many times. The V call is TRBV20-1, the J call TRBJ2-7, with 12 bases lining up with TRBD1. Per germline, CDR1 DFQATT and CDR2 SNEGSKA (reference sequence). J was trimmed by 5 bases and V by 7 bases; bases with no gene match: 3. The CDR3 has 12 residues. Here the CDR3 DNA reads TGCAGTGGGGGACAGGGGGCGAACGAGCAGTACTTC. Translation gives CSGGQGANEQYF.

This clonotype was picked up a small number of times. This may be a read error, as it is one base from a much larger clone. The gene calls are TRBV7-2 and TRBJ2-3; tentative D call: TRBD1 (6 bases). This CDR3 is 15 amino acids long. Per the germline V gene, CDR1 is SGHTA and CDR2 is FQGNSA. The CDR3 protein is CASSRKNTGSDPQYF. The CDR3 bases are TGTGCCAGCAGCCGCAAAAATACAGGGTCAGATCCGCAGTATTTT.

This clonotype was detected only a few times. The V call is TRBV29-1, the J call TRBJ2-1, with D uncertain. The end of the DNA fits TRBJ2-7 better, so the J call may be wrong. This CDR3 is 12 amino acids long. The V gene's germline CDR1 is SQVTM and CDR2 ANQGSEA. Here the CDR3 DNA reads TGCAGCGTTAAAGGCTCCTACAATGAGCAGTACTTC. Amino acids: CSVKGSYNEQYF.

There are a few counts of this clonotype. The rearrangement links TRBV6-2 or TRBV6-3 to TRBJ2-5; 16 bases are shared with TRBD2. This CDR3 contains 15 residues. CDR1 and CDR2 from the germline V gene are MNHEY and SVGEGT. The junction had 4 bases not matched to a gene; V was cut back by 7 bases and J by 5 bases. The CDR3: CASTQGLAGGETQYF. In DNA, the CDR3 is TGTGCCAGCACTCAGGGACTAGCGGGGGGGGAGACCCAGTACTTC.

This clonotype appeared many times. The V call is TRBV7-9, the J call TRBJ2-1; TRBD1 agrees at 8 bases. Trimming took 6 bases from V and 7 from J; bases not matched to a gene: 5. Germline lookup yields CDR1 SEHNR and CDR2 FQNEAQ (reference sequence). The CDR3 is made up of 13 amino acids. The CDR3 DNA follows: TGTGCCAGCAGTGGACAGGGTTGGAATGAGCAGTTCTTC. Translation gives CASSGQGWNEQFF.

This clonotype was counted a few times. This sequence may be a read error, since a much larger clone differs from it by one base. The chain recombines TRBV12-3 or TRBV12-4 with TRBJ2-4; 8 bases align to TRBD1. V shed 5 bases and J 2 bases; nucleotides not matched to a gene: 5. The CDR3 loop spans 15 amino acids. CDR3 DNA: TGTGCCAGCAGTCAAAGGACAGGGACCAAAAACATTCAGTACTTC. It translates to CASSQRTGTKNIQYF.